This entry concerns a single T cell receptor beta chain. Next came a second PCR, run for about 7 to 11 cycles, which used a sample-barcoded 5' primer along with a J-beta primer mix. Each cDNA molecule received a tag from a template-switch adaptor that had 12 random nucleotides. Every sample produced at least 2.5 million CDR3-containing paired-end reads. TCRdb processed the 5' RACE reads anew with MiXCR; each CDR3 protein has one entry. Here the sample spans about 400,000 distinct CDR3 sequences, about 55% being singletons. The data originate from a study of blood T cells in healthy people across ages. This CDR3 contains 17 residues. The ends lost 6 bases at V and 5 bases at J; junction bases unmatched: 16. In germline, CDR1 is MNHNY, CDR2 SVGAGI (reference sequence).

Sequencing input: blood. The V call is TRBV6-6, the J call TRBJ2-5, with 9 bases identical to TRBD2. The origin of this receptor is a man between 60 and 75 years old in good health. CDR3 region: CASSSGTSPFGAETQYF. The CDR3 nucleotides read TGTGCCAGCAGCTCCGGGACTAGCCCTTTCGGGGCGGAGACCCAGTACTTC.